Included here is one T cell receptor beta chain sequence, with context. This clonotype has a handful of counts. Its antigen is still unknown. With a much larger clone just one base away, this may be a read error. Without any cell sorting, total RNA and DNA were extracted together from 20-30 mg of bulk tissue using the AllPrep DNA/RNA mini kit. Between late 2015 and early 2016, 4 or 5 patients in China with histopathologically diagnosed primary liver carcinoma had their tumors surgically resected. At the time of sampling, the patients were treatment-naive and had chronic HBV infection. Five spatially separated regions were sampled from each tumor: the superior, inferior, left-lateral and right-lateral poles, plus the tumor centre. Histology showed that every tumor sample contained more than 80% viable tumor cells. Pieces of fresh tumor and adjacent tissue were cut in half, with one half kept in RNAlater at -80 degrees C and the other half sent for histology.

This specimen comes from a study of tumor-infiltrating lymphocytes in primary liver carcinoma (dated by TCRdb to the late 2010s). About the investigation overall: Of the five patients (three men and two women, aged 30 to 69 years), four had hepatocellular carcinoma and one had combined HCC and intrahepatic cholangiocarcinoma. The five patients had tumors staged T1-T3 N0M0, with maximum diameters ranging from roughly 4.2 to 11 cm. Each sample produced about 3.5 to 8 million productive TCRbeta reads, and read depth showed no significant difference between tissue types. Across five regions of each liver tumor, along with adjacent normal tissue and blood, the study brought together TCRbeta repertoire sequencing, expression microarrays and whole-exome sequencing. A total of 35 specimens from 5 patients underwent TCRbeta repertoire sequencing, comprising 25 or so tumor regions, 5 adjacent noncancerous liver tissues and 5 peripheral blood samples. The 25 or so tumor region samples were profiled with Agilent mRNA microarrays so that TCRbeta repertoire diversity could be related to the local molecular phenotype. High reproducibility was observed for the technical replicate repertoires, with mean shared-clone rates roughly 0.87 and correlation coefficients above 0.98.

The CDR3 runs 14 amino acids, cysteine and phenylalanine included. The kept DNA is CDR3 alone, 42 bases in frame from the first base. Taken from the germline V gene, the CDR1 and CDR2 loops are ENHRY and SYGVKD. From V the trimming removes 6 bases and from J it removes 0 bases, while the gene matches leave 1 base of the junction unaccounted for. Study-level results and caveats: Just about 7.5-24% of top clones turned up in all five regions of a tumor, which suggests spatial heterogeneity among tumor-infiltrating T cells. Only the TCR beta chain was sequenced, so true repertoire diversity is likely underestimated because unpaired alpha chains were not captured. Because the samples were bulk and unsorted, CD4+ and CD8+ T cell repertoires could not be compared. Repertoire overlap was higher between tumor regions (mean roughly 36%) than tumor-adjacent (around 17%) or tumor-blood (roughly 14%) pairs, consistent with antigen-driven expansion. A significantly larger repertoire fraction was made up by the top 250 clones in tumors than in blood (p = 0.039). Only a few patients were included in the study, and the authors note that the findings should be validated in a larger study.

Using a constant-region primer and ProtoScript II reverse transcriptase, TCRbeta-specific cDNA was reverse-transcribed from about 540 ng total RNA. TCRbeta libraries were built with three nested multiplex PCR rounds, a slightly modified ARM-PCR procedure. Each of the first two PCR rounds ran for about 10 cycles and used multiplex TRBV1-TRBV30 forward primers together with a Cbeta reverse primer. A final 25-cycle PCR with Deep VentR polymerase added sample barcodes and Illumina adapters. Before sequencing, amplicons between 200 and 500 bp were purified from gel using a QIAquick gel extraction kit. An Illumina HiSeq 2500 was used to sequence the TCRbeta amplicons, generating 250-bp paired-end reads. Concerning the study's data processing: Trimmomatic v0.33 was used to quality-trim the reads, and FLASH v1.2.11 was used to merge paired reads so that full CDR3 sequences could be recovered. V, D and J germline segments were assigned to the rearranged TCRbeta sequences using MiGEC v1.2.1b. VDJtools v1.0.0 computed clonotype statistics and Shannon-Wiener diversity indices. To cut down on sampling bias, every analysis after diversity analysis relied on just the 250 most abundant clonotypes from each sample. Clones were called with MiXCR by TCRdb after fastp trimmed the public reads at Q25, and only in-frame beta chains were retained. Every distinct CDR3 protein forms one entry, paired with its most common genes and DNA. TCRdb, not the authors, supplied the V and J calls. The sample table holds roughly 45,000 distinct CDR3 sequences, of which around 64% were seen once. The ten biggest clones cover 29% of the sample.

This TCR derives from a middle-aged man with primary liver carcinoma and hepatitis B virus infection. This receptor chain uses TRBV10-3 and TRBJ2-1, with 8 bases aligning to TRBD2. The sample consisted of liver tumor tissue from sampling region 5. The cell subset or site tag for this specimen amounts to: tumor region T5, tumor centre. The DNA sequence is TGTGCCATCAGAAGCGGGAGCTCCTACAATGAGCAGTTCTTC. Its translation reads: CAIRSGSSYNEQFF.